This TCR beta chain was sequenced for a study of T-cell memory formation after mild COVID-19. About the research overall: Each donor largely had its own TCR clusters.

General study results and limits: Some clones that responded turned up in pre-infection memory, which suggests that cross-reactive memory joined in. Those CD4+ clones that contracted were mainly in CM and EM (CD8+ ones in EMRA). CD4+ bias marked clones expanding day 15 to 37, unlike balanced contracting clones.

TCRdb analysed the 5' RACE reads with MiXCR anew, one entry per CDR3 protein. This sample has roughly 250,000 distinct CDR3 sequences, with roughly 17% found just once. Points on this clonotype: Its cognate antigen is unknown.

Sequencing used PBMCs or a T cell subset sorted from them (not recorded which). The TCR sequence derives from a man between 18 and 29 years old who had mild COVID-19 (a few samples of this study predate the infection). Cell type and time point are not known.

The CDR3 DNA reads as TGTGCCAGCAGATCCGACCTCAAACAGGGAAGGAGTCGTTATGGCTACACCTTC. Protein sequence: CASRSDLKQGRSRYGYTF. The rearrangement uses TRBV6-5 and TRBJ1-2, with D possibly matching TRBD1 (6 bases). V lost 6 bases, J lost 5 bases, and 28 bases lay in between. The CDR3 extends over 18 amino acids. Germline V gene lookup returns CDR1 MNHEY and CDR2 SVGAGI.